This record looks at one TCR beta chain sequence and its context. The source of the sample is a study of blood T cell repertoires in COVID-19. Study details: Samples representing acute and convalescent COVID-19 were sourced from the United States, Italy and Spain. From T cells, B-cell-depleted T cells, or PBMCs came the material, which was cDNA or gDNA.

The CDR3 spans 15 residues. Study processing details: Researchers report that nucleated cell counts were estimated from reference gene primer amplification. Method: immunoSEQ multiplex PCR; TCRdb's copy keeps in-frame clones and lacks some. The V and J calls and clone size were taken over from that table, and D and trimming were inferred from the DNA. The data contain 140,000 to 150,000 clones, 80% of them seen just once; the ten biggest clones take up approximately 12%. Material: peripheral blood. This receptor was obtained from a man aged 55 to 69 with active or convalescent COVID-19. The J gene is TRBJ1-3, the V gene TRBV21-1; the D call of TRBD1 is as the table states it, not checked on the DNA. TRBV21-1 is assigned pseudogene status. The CDR3 nucleotides read TGTGCCAGCACCGGGGACAGCCTCTCTGGAAACACCATATATTTT. Protein product: CASTGDSLSGNTIYF.